The T cell receptor beta chain under discussion was sequenced for a study of tumor-infiltrating lymphocytes in primary liver carcinoma listed by TCRdb under 2017. Looking at the study overall: Surgical resection was performed in China between 2015 and early 2016 on a few patients with histopathologically diagnosed primary liver carcinoma. Each sample produced roughly 3.5 to 7.13 million productive TCRbeta reads, and read depth showed no significant difference between tissue types. Of the five patients (three men and two women, aged 30 to 69 years), four had hepatocellular carcinoma and one had combined HCC and intrahepatic cholangiocarcinoma. The tumors of the five patients were staged as T1-T3 N0M0, with maximum diameters ranging from about 4.2 to 11 cm. A total of approximately 35 specimens from 5 patients underwent TCRbeta repertoire sequencing, comprising 25 or so tumor regions, 5 adjacent noncancerous liver tissues and 5 peripheral blood samples. Repertoires from technical replicates were highly reproducible, with mean shared-clone rates roughly 0.9 and correlation coefficients above 0.95. TCRbeta repertoire sequencing, expression microarrays and whole-exome sequencing were combined in the study across five regions of each liver tumor, with adjacent normal tissue and blood also included. Study-level results and caveats: Only the TCR beta chain was sequenced, which likely underestimates true repertoire diversity because unpaired alpha chains were not captured. Comparison of CD4+ and CD8+ T cell repertoires was precluded by the use of bulk unsorted samples. The study included only a few patients, and the authors note findings should be validated in a larger study. Repertoire overlap was found to be higher between tumor regions (mean around 35%) than between tumor-adjacent (roughly 17%) or tumor-blood (14%) pairs, consistent with antigen-driven expansion. The top 250 clones made up a significantly larger repertoire fraction in tumors than in blood (p = 0.039).

TCRbeta-specific cDNA was reverse-transcribed from 500 ng total RNA using a constant-region primer and ProtoScript II reverse transcriptase. TCRbeta libraries were built with three nested multiplex PCR rounds, a slightly modified ARM-PCR procedure. The first two PCR rounds used multiplex TRBV1-TRBV30 forward primers with a Cbeta reverse primer, each for about 10 cycles. A final 25-cycle PCR with Deep VentR polymerase added sample barcodes and Illumina adapters. Amplicons of 200-500 bp were gel-purified with a QIAquick gel extraction kit before sequencing. An Illumina HiSeq 2500 was used to sequence the TCRbeta amplicons, generating 250-bp paired-end reads. On the study's bioinformatics: Reads were quality-trimmed with Trimmomatic v0.33, and paired reads were merged with FLASH v1.2.11 to recover full CDR3 sequences. V, D and J germline segments were assigned to the rearranged TCRbeta sequences using MiGEC v1.2.1b. Clonotype statistics and Shannon-Wiener diversity indices were computed with VDJtools v1.0.0. Except for diversity analysis, only the 250 most abundant clonotypes of each sample were used in subsequent analyses to reduce sampling bias. TCRdb cleaned the public reads at Q25 with fastp, built clones with MiXCR and kept in-frame beta chains. For every CDR3 protein sequence, its rows merge into one entry that carries the most common genes and DNA. The V and J calls were not made by the authors but by TCRdb's processing. The table for this sample lists around 330,000 distinct CDR3 sequences; around three fifths of them were counted only once. The top ten hold around 15% of the sample.

This clonotype was recorded once. What antigen it recognizes has not been identified. It has no much larger one-base neighbor in the sample; base qualities were not kept. One read alone is a weak basis. The CDR1 and CDR2 encoded by the germline V gene are MNHNS and SASEGT. V lost 0 bases and J lost 4 bases; the stretch between them is 18 bases long. The CDR3 has 17 amino acids, counting the end cysteine and phenylalanine. Of the read, only the CDR3 DNA is kept; its 51 bases are in frame from base 1. RNA from unsorted whole blood was extracted with TRIzol reagent, and germline DNA was obtained with the DNeasy Blood & Tissue kit. Chronic HBV infection was present in the patients, and the patients were treatment-naive at sampling. Approximately 3.8 milliliters of peripheral blood were collected into K2EDTA tubes before surgery.

Recombination connected TRBV6-1 to TRBJ1-1; the D gene remains uncertain. This sequence was found in a woman under 40 with primary liver carcinoma and hepatitis B virus infection. Material: peripheral blood. The bases are TGTGCCAGCAGTGAAGCGCTTCAGAGCGGCGGGAGCACTGAAGCTTTCTTT. It translates as CASSEALQSGGSTEAFF.